This TCR beta chain was recovered during a study of T cell responses to AZD1222 COVID-19 vaccine. From germline, CDR1 is SGHAT and CDR2 FQNNGV. This CDR3 comprises 15 residues. Between the trimmed V and J ends, which lost 1 base and 6 bases, there was a span of 16 bases. TCRdb's copy holds only in-frame clones and misses some; the assay was immunoSEQ multiplex PCR. The sample records about 66,000 clones, over 65% being singletons. This clone showed up just a few times. The chain employs TRBV11-2 and TRBJ2-7, with D possibly matching TRBD2 (5 bases). The source material was peripheral blood, sampled 28 days after the second AZD1222 dose. This TCR was recovered from an adult who received the AZD1222 COVID-19 vaccine. In DNA, the CDR3 is TGTGCCAGCAGCTTAGGGACGGGGTCGGTCGGCGAGCAGTACTTC. Its translation: CASSLGTGSVGEQYF.